These 23 T cell receptor beta chains share one sample of origin, sequenced in a study of blood T cells in healthy people across ages. The second PCR ran 7 to 11 cycles with a sample-barcoded 5' primer and J-beta primers. MiXCR, run by TCRdb on the 5' RACE reads, gives a single entry per CDR3 protein. This sample has about 1.5 million distinct CDR3 sequences, with approximately 43% found just once. Input material: blood. These receptor sequences come from a woman between 18 and 30 years old in good health.

This clonotype was detected many times. This chain links TRBV29-1 with TRBJ2-3; no reliable D call. Germline assignment: CDR1 SQVTM and CDR2 ANQGSEA. Trimming stripped 4 bases from V and 3 bases from J, with 11 bases between. This CDR3 region has 13 residues. The CDR3 loop is CSVAGPRTDTQYF. The CDR3 nucleotides read TGCAGCGTTGCTGGACCGAGAACAGATACGCAGTATTTT.

Worth noting for this clonotype: Being one base from a much bigger clone, this may be a read error. The chain links TRBV5-6 to TRBJ2-7; TRBD2 might be the D (6 bases). This CDR3 contains 15 residues. Germline V CDR1 and CDR2: SGHDT, YYEEEE. The CDR3 spells CASSHGGTSAYEQYF. DNA for the CDR3: TGTGCCAGCAGCCATGGCGGGACCTCCGCCTATGAGCAGTACTTC.

The DNA for the CDR3 is TGTGCCAGCAGCTCGAAACCGGGACAGGAGAATGGCTACACCTTC. Translation: CASSSKPGQENGYTF. V gene TRBV5-6 combines with J gene TRBJ1-2; TRBD1 matches 8 bases. CDR1 is SGHDT and CDR2 is YYEEEE in the germline V gene. The V and J ends lost 3 bases and 6 bases, in that order; junction bases with no gene match: 10. The CDR3 runs 15 residues. Combining the CDR3 with reference TRBV5-6 and TRBJ1-2 gives the whole variable domain DAGVTQSPTHLIKTRGQQVTLRCSPKSGHDTVSWYQQALGQGPQFIFQYYEEEERQRGNFPDRFSGHQFPNYSSELNVNALLLGDSALYLCASSSKPGQENGYTFGSGTRLTVV.

This clonotype came up a few times. This CDR3 reads CASSSSSRDRGAEAFF. CDR3 DNA: TGTGCCAGCAGCTCCTCTTCCCGGGACAGGGGTGCTGAAGCTTTCTTT. This chain uses TRBV7-9 with TRBJ1-1; 10 positions agree with TRBD1. J gave up 6 bases and V 4 bases, and 11 bases lay outside the gene matches. CDR1 and CDR2 from the germline V gene are SEHNR and FQNEAQ (reference sequence). The CDR3 loop spans 16 amino acids.

This clonotype was detected a few times. The V call is TRBV5-1, the J call TRBJ2-3, with D uncertain. The CDR3 has 12 residues. Trimming pared 2 bases from V and 4 bases from J, leaving 5 bases between. Looked up from germline, CDR1 is SGHRS and CDR2 is YFSETQ. CDR3 nucleotides: TGCGCCAGCAGCTTCCCGTCAGATACGCAGTATTTT. This gives the protein CASSFPSDTQYF.

A few counts support this clonotype. The V gene is TRBV10-3, the J gene TRBJ2-1; 13 bases fit TRBD2. Germline trimming cut 0 bases from V and 7 bases from J; bases unmatched to any gene: 18. The CDR3 contains 21 residues. The germline V gene encodes CDR1 ENHRY and CDR2 SYGVKD. The CDR3 here is CAISESVPGLAGYPEENEQFF. CDR3 DNA: TGTGCCATCAGTGAGTCGGTACCGGGACTAGCGGGATACCCCGAGGAGAATGAGCAGTTCTTC.

This clonotype was seen a handful of times. The chain uses TRBV7-2 and TRBJ2-3; D gene uncertain. In germline, CDR1 is SGHTA, CDR2 FQGNSA. The V end lost 5 bases, the J end lost 4 bases, and 13 bases lay between the germline ends. The CDR3 extends over 14 amino acids. The CDR3 DNA is TGTGCCAGCAGCCCCGACTTGAATGCAGATACGCAGTATTTT. This translates into CASSPDLNADTQYF.

In this sample, this clonotype turned up a few times. This chain links TRBV5-6 with TRBJ2-1, with D maybe TRBD2 (6 bases). V was clipped by 4 bases and J by 9 bases, with 14 bases between them. The CDR3 covers 13 residues. In germline, CDR1 is SGHDT, CDR2 YYEEEE. The CDR3 here is CASSAGPMLEQFF. CDR3 bases: TGTGCCAGCAGCGCGGGACCAATGCTTGAGCAGTTCTTC.

V gene TRBV7-9 combines with J gene TRBJ2-7; D is unclear. The CDR3 extends over 14 amino acids. In germline, CDR1 is SEHNR, CDR2 FQNEAQ (reference sequence). Trimming stripped 8 bases from V and 5 bases from J, with 19 bases between. The CDR3 is CASGIYLCWHEQYF. In DNA form, the CDR3 reads TGTGCCAGCGGCATTTACCTCTGCTGGCACGAGCAGTACTTC.

The CDR3 coding sequence is TGCAGTGCTAGACACTGGGCCGGGGTCTGGAACAATCAGCCCCAGCATTTT. It is translated as CSARHWAGVWNNQPQHF. The chain joins TRBV20-1 to TRBJ1-5; D is undetermined. V lost 2 bases and J 3 bases, leaving 20 bases between the germline ends. The CDR3 sequence is 17 residues long. Looked up from germline, CDR1 is DFQATT and CDR2 is SNEGSKA (reference sequence).

In this sample, this clonotype turned up a few times. The V and J genes are TRBV18 and TRBJ1-4; the D is unclear. There are 12 residues in the CDR3. V was pared by 3 bases and J by 4 bases, with 3 bases between. From germline, CDR1 is KGHSH and CDR2 LQKENI. DNA of the CDR3: TGTGCCAGCTCACCTCGTAATGAAAAACTGTTTTTT. Its translation: CASSPRNEKLFF. The full variable domain, completed using reference TRBV18 and TRBJ1-4, is NAGVMQNPRHLVRRRGQEARLRCSPMKGHSHVYWYRQLPEEGLKFMVYLQKENIIDESGMPKERFSAEFPKEGPSILRIQQVVRGDSAAYFCASSPRNEKLFFGSGTQLSVL.

The V and J genes are TRBV24-1 and TRBJ2-1, with D possibly matching TRBD1 (6 bases). CDR1 is KGHDR and CDR2 is SFDVKD in the germline V gene. Trimming cost V 4 bases and J 0 bases, with 12 bases left between them. This CDR3 has 16 amino acids. The CDR3 nucleotides read TGTGCCACCAGTGACAGACAGGCCACCTCCTACAATGAGCAGTTCTTC. Translated: CATSDRQATSYNEQFF.

The rearrangement links TRBV4-1 to TRBJ2-7; 9 bases map to TRBD2. Germline CDR1 is MGHRA and CDR2 is YSYEKL. The CDR3 loop spans 18 amino acids. The V gene end was trimmed by 0 bases and the J gene end by 7 bases; junction bases not matched to a gene: 16. The CDR3: CASSQDPASGALPNEQYF. CDR3 coding DNA: TGCGCCAGCAGCCAAGATCCGGCTAGCGGGGCATTGCCCAATGAGCAGTACTTC.

The chain combines TRBV10-3 with TRBJ2-7; possibly TRBD2 for D (6 bases). Trimming took off 6 bases at V and 6 bases at J, with 18 bases between the two ends. Per germline, CDR1 ENHRY and CDR2 SYGVKD. The CDR3 has 14 amino acids. Written as DNA, the CDR3 is TGTGCCATCAGAGGCGGGGTCAAACGGTCCGAGCAGTACTTC. This gives the protein CAIRGGVKRSEQYF.

A few counts support this clonotype. The rearrangement links TRBV7-9 to TRBJ1-6, with TRBD1 matching over 8 bases. The V gene end was trimmed by 3 bases and the J gene end by 8 bases; junction bases not matched to a gene: 6. The CDR3 extends over 15 amino acids. The germline V gene encodes CDR1 SEHNR and CDR2 FQNEAQ (reference sequence). The CDR3 nucleotides are TGTGCCAGCAGCTTTCAGGGGGCTCTCGATTCACCCCTCCACTTT. Its translation: CASSFQGALDSPLHF.

This clonotype turned up a few times. The gene calls are TRBV20-1 and TRBJ2-6; no firm D call. The CDR3 runs 13 residues. V was cut by 3 bases and J by 3 bases, with 6 bases left in between. Germline V lookup: CDR1 DFQATT, CDR2 SNEGSKA (reference sequence). CDR3 sequence: CSARIRGANVLTF. For the CDR3, the DNA is TGCAGTGCTAGGATACGTGGGGCCAACGTCCTGACTTTC.

The CDR3 spells CASSVDPLAGTQETQYF. CDR3 bases: TGTGCCAGCAGCGTAGACCCACTAGCGGGGACGCAAGAGACCCAGTACTTC. The rearrangement joins TRBV9 to TRBJ2-5, with 10 nucleotides matching TRBD2. Germline V gives CDR1 SGDLS, CDR2 YYNGEE. Trimming removed 0 bases from V and 2 bases from J; junction bases left unmatched: 7. The CDR3 has 17 amino acids.

The V gene is TRBV29-1, the J gene TRBJ2-3; D is undetermined. CDR1 and CDR2 from the germline V gene are SQVTM and ANQGSEA. This CDR3 has 14 amino acids. V shed 3 bases and J shed 5 bases, with 15 bases lying between them. The CDR3 nucleotides are TGCAGCGTTGACGGCAGGTTGGTCATAGATACGCAGTATTTT. Protein product: CSVDGRLVIDTQYF.

This clonotype was found a few times. The rearrangement joins TRBV7-3 to TRBJ1-2; D unresolved. V was cut by 2 bases and J by 2 bases, with 12 bases left in between. The germline CDR1 and CDR2 sequences are SGHTA and FQGTGA. CDR3 length: 15 residues. Written as DNA, the CDR3 is TGTGCCAGCAGCTTATGGGTCGGAGGGAACTATGGCTACACCTTC. Translating gives CASSLWVGGNYGYTF.

This clonotype has a handful of counts. The V call is TRBV20-1, the J call TRBJ1-2; D unclear. Trimming left V 3 bases short and J 8 bases short, with 10 bases between. This CDR3 spans 11 amino acids. Germline V gives CDR1 DFQATT, CDR2 SNEGSKA (reference sequence). CDR3 region: CSARDSAGYTF. CDR3 nucleotides: TGCAGTGCTAGGGATTCGGCCGGCTACACCTTC.

The chain combines TRBV2 with TRBJ2-3, with D perhaps assigned TRBD1 or TRBD2 (5 bases each). Germline CDR1 reads SNHLY; CDR2 reads FYNNEI. Trimming removed 6 bases at V and 2 bases at J, with 15 bases between. The CDR3 extends over 15 amino acids. CDR3 DNA: TGTGCCAGCAGAGGGGACCTTATTCCCACAGATACGCAGTATTTT. Its protein is CASRGDLIPTDTQYF.

The V call is TRBV20-1, the J call TRBJ2-7; D not resolved. The CDR3 length is 13 residues. V was trimmed by 7 bases and J by 2 bases, leaving 15 bases between them. CDR1 is DFQATT, CDR2 SNEGSKA, per germline (reference sequence). The CDR3 protein is CSVSEANTYEQYF. The CDR3 DNA reads as TGCAGTGTCAGTGAGGCAAACACCTACGAGCAGTACTTC.

The chain couples TRBV4-3 to TRBJ2-5; either TRBD1 or TRBD2 may fit D (5 bases each). Trimming took off 1 base at V and 2 bases at J, with 11 bases between the two ends. The CDR3 consists of 15 residues. Germline V gives CDR1 LGHNA, CDR2 YSLEER. The CDR3 nucleotides are TGCGCCAGCAGCCAAGGTTTCGGGGCTCAAGAGACCCAGTACTTC. Translation gives CASSQGFGAQETQYF.